Here is one T cell receptor beta chain with its context. Antigen: not known. This sample was included in a study of cytomegalovirus exposure and HLA in healthy donors. Study-wide findings and caveats: Follow-up analysis seemed to connect common viral pathogens with several of the most significant clusters identified. CMV serostatus was the sole immune exposure information available. Cytomegalovirus status was reportedly diagnosed by the classifier with high sensitivity and specificity.

The PCR made use of 60 Vbeta and 13 Jbeta primers. Only in-frame clones appear in the TCRdb table, and some are missing; sequencing was by immunoSEQ multiplex PCR. The sample has around 30,000 clones, less than 55% seen once. There are 14 residues in the CDR3. V trimming: 7 bases; J trimming: 3 bases; junction bases outside the gene matches: 6. Germline assignment: CDR1 MNHEY and CDR2 SVGAGI. The sequenced sample consisted of PBMCs. The clonotype originates from a woman between 45 and 60 years old in good health and CMV-seronegative. The V gene is TRBV6-5, the J gene TRBJ2-7; 10 bases fit TRBD1. CDR3: CASKRQGAIYEQYF. CDR3 in DNA: TGTGCCAGCAAAAGACAGGGGGCTATCTACGAGCAGTACTTC.